This TCR beta chain stems from a study of cytomegalovirus exposure and HLA in healthy donors. Notes on the study in general: An analysis that was carried out later associated 16,951 TCR beta sequences with HLA alleles at 0.05 false discovery rate. Productive status was seen about 87% or about 30% of the time for most TCR beta V segments in an earlier analysis.

Points on this clone: The target antigen is unknown.

V shed 3 bases, J shed 2 bases, and the junction held 7 bases outside the gene matches. Per the germline V gene, CDR1 is KGHSH and CDR2 is LQKENI. There are 16 residues in the CDR3. 13 Jbeta primers and 60 Vbeta primers were used for the PCR. Sequencing used immunoSEQ multiplex PCR; TCRdb keeps in-frame clones, though not all of them. The sample carries about 150,000 clones, about 70% recorded once. This clonotype was obtained from a woman aged 55 to 70 in good health and CMV-seropositive. Sequenced material: PBMCs. V gene TRBV18 combines with J gene TRBJ2-5; TRBD1 aligns across 9 bases. CDR3 sequence reads: CASSPTQGTGQETQYF. The CDR3 coding sequence is TGTGCCAGCTCACCGACCCAGGGGACAGGGCAAGAGACCCAGTACTTC.